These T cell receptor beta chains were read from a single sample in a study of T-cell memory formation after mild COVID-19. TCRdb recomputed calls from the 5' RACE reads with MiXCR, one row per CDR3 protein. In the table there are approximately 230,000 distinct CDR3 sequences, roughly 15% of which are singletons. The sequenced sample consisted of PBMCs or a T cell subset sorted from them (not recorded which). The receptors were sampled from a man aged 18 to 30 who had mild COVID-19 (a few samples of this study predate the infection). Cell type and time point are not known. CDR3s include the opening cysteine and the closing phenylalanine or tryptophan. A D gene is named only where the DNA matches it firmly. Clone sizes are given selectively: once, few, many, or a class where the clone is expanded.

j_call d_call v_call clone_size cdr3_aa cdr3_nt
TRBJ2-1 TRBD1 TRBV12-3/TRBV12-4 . CASSPSGTGVHEQFF TGTGCCAGCAGTCCCTCCGGGACAGGGGTGCATGAGCAGTTCTTC
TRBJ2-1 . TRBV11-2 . CASSRLGGAVVPYNEQFF TGTGCCAGCAGTAGGTTGGGGGGGGCCGTTGTCCCCTACAATGAGCAGTTCTTC
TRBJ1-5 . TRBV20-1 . CSAGGGASAGNQPQHF TGCAGTGCTGGCGGAGGGGCGTCCGCGGGCAATCAGCCCCAGCATTTT
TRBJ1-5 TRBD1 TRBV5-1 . CASSPSPTGAQPQHF TGCGCCAGCAGCCCCAGTCCGACAGGGGCTCAGCCCCAGCATTTT
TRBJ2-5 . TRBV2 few CASRGVGYQETQYF TGTGCCAGCAGGGGGGTAGGGTACCAAGAGACCCAGTACTTC
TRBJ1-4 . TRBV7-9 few CASSAGPGEKLFF TGTGCCAGCAGCGCGGGACCAGGGGAAAAACTGTTTTTT
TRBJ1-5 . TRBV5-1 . CASSLGQPGNQPQHF TGCGCCAGCAGCTTGGGACAGCCGGGCAATCAGCCCCAGCATTTT
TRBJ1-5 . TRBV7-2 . CASSLVTAGNQPQHF TGTGCCAGCAGCTTAGTTACGGCCGGCAATCAGCCCCAGCATTTT
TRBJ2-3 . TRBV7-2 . CASSLSRSEGTQYF TGTGCCAGCAGCTTATCCAGATCAGAGGGTACGCAGTATTTT
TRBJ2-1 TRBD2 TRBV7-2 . CASSLVLAGDGEQFF TGTGCCAGCAGCTTAGTCCTAGCGGGGGATGGTGAGCAGTTCTTC
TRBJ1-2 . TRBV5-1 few CASSLSLDPGYGYTF TGCGCCAGCAGCTTATCGCTGGACCCTGGCTATGGCTACACCTTC
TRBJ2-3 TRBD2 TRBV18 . CASSLPSSGAVGDTQYF TGTGCCAGCTCACTCCCGAGTAGCGGGGCGGTCGGAGATACGCAGTATTTT
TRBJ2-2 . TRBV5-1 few CASSLTAVKNTGELFF TGCGCCAGCAGCTTGACGGCAGTGAAGAACACCGGGGAGCTGTTTTTT
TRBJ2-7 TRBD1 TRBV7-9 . CASSRWRGDRAYEQYF TGTGCCAGCAGCCGCTGGCGAGGGGACAGGGCCTACGAGCAGTACTTC
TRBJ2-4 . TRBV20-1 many CSAPGLEAKNIQYF TGCAGTGCTCCAGGGTTGGAGGCCAAAAACATTCAGTACTTC
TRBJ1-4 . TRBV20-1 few CSARDRSNEKLFF TGCAGTGCGAGAGACAGGAGCAATGAAAAACTGTTTTTT
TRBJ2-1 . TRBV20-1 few CSARDPRGRANNEQFF TGCAGTGCTAGAGACCCGAGGGGTCGGGCGAACAATGAGCAGTTCTTC